One T cell receptor (beta chain) is described in this entry. Which antigen it targets is not known. No base quality information exists; no much larger clone differs at one position. The source of the sample is a study of cytomegalovirus exposure and HLA in healthy donors (dated by TCRdb to 2017 to 2019). Turning to the overall study: In an earlier analysis of fewer than 750 of the donors, 276 Gb of sequence data and about 110 million unique TCR beta sequences from about 179 million T cells were reported. A handful of DR-DQ haplotypes were handled as single units for association and clustering because linkage in the cohort was strong. Of the approximately 400 genotyped donors, 75% to 85% were placed in the genetic ancestry cluster associated with self-reported Caucasian donors. Across about 380 genotyped donors of the cohort, an average of about 240,000 unique TCR beta nucleotide sequences per donor were sequenced, and approximately 17% of those sequences were non-productive. The T cell repertoires of about 700 subjects were profiled by immunosequencing and related to cytomegalovirus serostatus. In addition to the first cohort of roughly 700 subjects, a separate validation cohort of about 120 different subjects was used. Class I and class II HLA loci were covered by the typing at four-digit resolution. In a later genetic analysis, genome-wide SNP genotypes for 398 of the 666 donors were used, and that subset was treated as a discovery cohort. In the later analysis, no new phenotypic data were used to find candidate immune exposures; instead, reliance was placed on TCR beta sequences and their occurrence across donors. An earlier analysis of around 580 of the donors used high-throughput TCR beta sequencing to judge whether each TCR beta V gene segment behaved as functional or pseudogenic. A later analysis re-analyzed previously published TCR beta repertoires from 660 or so donors and added high-resolution HLA genotyping to study TCR occurrence patterns. Typing coverage differed by locus: A, B, C, DRB1 and DQB1 were typed in roughly 629-630 donors, DQA1 in 500 to 550, DPA1 in 600 to 610, and DPB1 in roughly 450. An early release covering about 600 HLA-typed donors comprised approximately 300 gigabases of sequencing data and tens of millions of unique TCR sequences. To predict cytomegalovirus infection status, the study combined high-throughput TCR immunosequencing, statistical association of individual TCRs with disease status, and machine learning. The study aimed to test whether signatures of past pathogen exposure could be identified by cataloging public T cell receptors. Donor age, sex, ethnicity and CMV serostatus were compiled together with the repertoire data. All discovery cohort repertoires had been generated on a single sequencing platform. Broader findings and caveats from the paper: A later analysis associated around 16,000 TCR beta sequences with specific HLA alleles at a false discovery rate of 0.05. A later analysis found that TCR association rates varied across HLA loci, with DRB1 alleles showing the most associated TCRs and HLA-C alleles the fewest. In both the original and validation cohorts, the classifier was reported to diagnose cytomegalovirus status with high specificity and sensitivity. Only TCR beta chains were sequenced in this cohort, and the absence of alpha or paired-chain data limited detectable features. In vitro tests confirmed that three of the cytomegalovirus-associated TCR beta chains recognize cytomegalovirus antigens. Because HLA typing was missing for some donors at each locus, association tests included only the typed subset. Because counts were too low, 15 to 20 rarely observed V segments, including chromosome 9 orphons, were excluded from the earlier analysis of roughly 580 of the donors. The authors suggested that the approach could potentially be generalized to other disease states and immunological phenotypes. Immune exposure information for the cohort was limited to CMV serostatus. The 87-base-pair reads could not distinguish some IMGT-functional V segments, including TRBV6-2 and TRBV6-3, so those segments were excluded. The presence/absence analyses assumed that sequencing depth was roughly uniform across donors, and that assumption may not be true. A cluster of highly shared sequence variants was judged likely to be a technical artifact of the sequencing pipeline. According to a later analysis, most CMV-associated TCR beta chains appeared to be HLA-restricted, and the HLA associations seemed to be driven largely by CMV exposure. In an earlier analysis of approximately 590 of the donors, most TCR beta V segments appeared in productive rearrangements about 90% or about 30% of the time, broadly matching IMGT annotations. A later analysis found that HLA-associated TCR beta chains were more clonally expanded and had lower generation probabilities than equally common non-associated chains. According to a later analysis, parvovirus B19, influenza, CMV and Epstein-Barr virus appeared linked to several top co-occurrence clusters. Correlated functional status among segregating V segments might be attributable to linkage disequilibrium, but an unknown experimental factor could not be ruled out. Strong co-occurrence of HLA alleles, especially DR and DQ, made assigning TCR associations to individual alleles difficult. Across donors, most TCR sequences were observed very rarely, whereas some public TCRs were present in many individuals. A further reported finding was that TCR beta sequences accurately predicted the HLA-A and HLA-B alleles for most subjects in the first cohort. In a later genetic analysis, fewer N-insertions in productive TCRs were reported among donors in an Asian-associated ancestry cluster than the approximately 710-donor mean. A total of about 180 TCR beta chains were listed by the study as associated with cytomegalovirus. A later genetic analysis associated a missense DCLRE1C variant with V-gene and J-gene trimming of TCR beta chains, and an independent cohort replicated the association.

Library preparation employed the immunoSEQ multiplex PCR assay. A mixture of 60 forward primers for TCR Vbeta segments and 13 reverse primers for TCR Jbeta segments was used in the multiplex PCR. A multiplex PCR assay on genomic DNA amplified the CDR3 region of rearranged TCR beta genes. Amplified TCR beta libraries were sequenced as 87-base-pair reads on the Illumina HiSeq System. On the authors' methods: A later analysis tallied tens of millions of unique TCR beta chains across the 666 repertoires, and about 10 million of those chains were shared by two or more donors. Raw reads were error-corrected and collapsed into unique sequences by a nearest-neighbor algorithm in which closely related sequences were merged to remove PCR and sequencing errors. To assign V, D and J gene segments, CDR3 sequences were aligned to IMGT reference sequences. For a sequence to be retained, at least a six-nucleotide match to both a V gene segment and a J gene segment was required. A rearrangement was called productive if the CDR3 had no stop codons and remained in frame with V and J, and every other rearrangement was called non-productive. CDR3 was defined according to IMGT convention as the region running from the second conserved V-encoded cysteine to the conserved J-encoded phenylalanine. Sequences without an unambiguous match to a single V gene segment were excluded from the earlier analysis of about 630 of the donors. An earlier analysis of fewer than 750 of the donors called V segments functional above 56.7% productive rearrangements and segregating when the between-donor standard deviation exceeded 5%. To diagnose cytomegalovirus status from the catalog of TCR beta chain sequences, a statistical classification framework was built. V and J gene assignment, in a later analysis, came from comparing TCR nucleotide sequences with IMGT/GENE-DB human TR gene sequences. The TCRdist pipeline was used in a later analysis to assign CDR3 sequences and most-parsimonious VDJ recombination scenarios. In a later analysis, every TCR beta chain was defined by the combination of its CDR3 amino acid sequence and its V-gene family, and reads without a unique V-gene family were dropped. A later analysis removed nearly 600 highly shared, low-generation-probability nucleotide sequences to deal with suspected cross-contamination and a sequencing artifact. In a later analysis, a clonal expansion index for each public chain was calculated from normalized within-repertoire ranks of inferred template counts. In a later analysis, generation probabilities were computed using a VDJ recombination model fitted to out-of-frame rearrangements, and the results were checked against IGoR. In a later analysis, TCR-TCR, TCR-HLA and TCR-CMV co-occurrence was scored with hypergeometric tests, and a repertoire-size bias correction was applied to TCR pairs. To estimate false discovery rates, a later analysis permuted the HLA or CMV assignments 20 times. In a later analysis, co-occurring TCRs were grouped using DBSCAN, and TCRdist sequence similarity was added for clustering within HLA-allele-positive subsets. Repertoires with fewer than 30,000 or more than 120,000 public chains, plus five repertoires with anomalous nucleotide sharing, were excluded from co-occurrence clustering. Imported from immuneACCESS, the table was reduced by TCRdb to in-frame sequences with V and J called. These copies leave out some clones; in studies compared against another copy, an unresolved V gene accounts for under half, and the cause of the remainder is not known. Clone size and the V and J calls come from that table; the DNA yielded D and trimming. Recorded for this sample are roughly 120,000 clones; 80% of them occurred a single time. Approximately 1% of the sample is taken by the ten largest.

The cohort was made up of under 800 healthy bone marrow donors. Cohort members were all nominally healthy when sampled, although unrecorded immune exposures were likely present. CMV serostatus was recorded as positive for just under 300 and negative for about 50% of the roughly 670 cohort members, whereas no CMV serostatus was recorded for the donor in question. A peripheral blood sample was collected from each donor, and TCR beta sequencing was performed on peripheral blood mononuclear cells. The Qiagen DNeasy Blood Extraction Kit was used to extract genomic DNA from the blood cell samples. Sequences DFQATT (CDR1) and SNEGSKA (CDR2) are obtained from the germline V gene (reference sequence). V is pared back by 6 bases and J by 9 bases, with 12 bases lying between the germline termini. Including the terminal cysteine and phenylalanine, the CDR3 comprises 11 residues. The only DNA kept is the CDR3, 33 bases in frame from the first base.

The chain is assembled from TRBV20-1 and TRBJ2-1, with the D gene not confidently named. The sequenced sample consisted of PBMCs. The TCR was taken from a human donor in good health. The DNA sequence reads TGCAGTGCGAGTAGGAGTATTGAGCAGTTCTTC. It codes for CSASRSIEQFF.